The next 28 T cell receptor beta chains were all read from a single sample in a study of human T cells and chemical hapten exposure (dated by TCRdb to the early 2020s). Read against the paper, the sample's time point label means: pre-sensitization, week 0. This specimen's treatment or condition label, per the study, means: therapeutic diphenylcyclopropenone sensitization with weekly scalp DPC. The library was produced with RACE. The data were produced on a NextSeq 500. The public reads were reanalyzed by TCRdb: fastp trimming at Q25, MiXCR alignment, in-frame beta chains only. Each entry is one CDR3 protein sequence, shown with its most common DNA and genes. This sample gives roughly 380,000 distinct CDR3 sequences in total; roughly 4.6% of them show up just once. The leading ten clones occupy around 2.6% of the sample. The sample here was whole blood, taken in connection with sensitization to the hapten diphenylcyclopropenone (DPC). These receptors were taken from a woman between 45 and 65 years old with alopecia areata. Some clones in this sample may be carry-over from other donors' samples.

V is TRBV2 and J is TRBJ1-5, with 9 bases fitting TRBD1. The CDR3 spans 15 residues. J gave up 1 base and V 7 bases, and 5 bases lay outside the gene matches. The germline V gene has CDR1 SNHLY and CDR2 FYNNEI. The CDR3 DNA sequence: TGTGCCAGCAAGCTTACAGGGGGCAGCAATCAGCCCCAGCATTTT. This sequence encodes CASKLTGGSNQPQHF.

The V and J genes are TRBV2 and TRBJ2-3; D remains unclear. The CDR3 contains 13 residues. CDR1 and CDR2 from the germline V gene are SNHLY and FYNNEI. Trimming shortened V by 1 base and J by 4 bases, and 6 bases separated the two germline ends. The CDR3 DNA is TGTGCCAGCAGTGAAGATATGGCAGATACGCAGTATTTT. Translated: CASSEDMADTQYF.

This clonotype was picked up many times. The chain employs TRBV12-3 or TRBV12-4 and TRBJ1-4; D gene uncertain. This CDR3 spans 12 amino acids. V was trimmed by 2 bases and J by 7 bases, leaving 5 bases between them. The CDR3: CASSLFSEKLFF. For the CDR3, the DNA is TGTGCCAGCAGTTTATTTTCTGAAAAACTGTTTTTT.

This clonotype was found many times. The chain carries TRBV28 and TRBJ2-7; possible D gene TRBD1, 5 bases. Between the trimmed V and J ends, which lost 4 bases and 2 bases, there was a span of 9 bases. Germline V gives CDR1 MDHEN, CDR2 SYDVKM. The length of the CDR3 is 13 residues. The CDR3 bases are TGTGCCAGCAGTTCCCGACAGACCTACGAGCAGTACTTC. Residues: CASSSRQTYEQYF.

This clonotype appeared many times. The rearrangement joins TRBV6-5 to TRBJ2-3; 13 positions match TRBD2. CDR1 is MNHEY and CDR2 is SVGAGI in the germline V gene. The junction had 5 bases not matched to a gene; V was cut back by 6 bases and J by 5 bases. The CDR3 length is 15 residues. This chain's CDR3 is CASSWTSGGRDTQYF. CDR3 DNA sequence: TGTGCCAGCAGCTGGACTAGCGGGGGTAGAGATACGCAGTATTTT.

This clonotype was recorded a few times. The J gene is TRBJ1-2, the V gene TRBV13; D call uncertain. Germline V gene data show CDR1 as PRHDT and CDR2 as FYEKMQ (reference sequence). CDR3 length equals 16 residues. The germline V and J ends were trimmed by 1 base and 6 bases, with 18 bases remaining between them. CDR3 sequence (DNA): TGTGCCAGCAGCTTAGCTAGCTCTTCCCTCAAGGATGGCTACACCTTC. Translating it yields CASSLASSSLKDGYTF.

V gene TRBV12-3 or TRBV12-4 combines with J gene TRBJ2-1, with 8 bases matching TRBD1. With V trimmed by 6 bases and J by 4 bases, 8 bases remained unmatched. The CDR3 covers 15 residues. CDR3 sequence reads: CASSFDRGIYNEQFF. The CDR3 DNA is TGTGCCAGCAGCTTCGACAGGGGAATTTACAATGAGCAGTTCTTC.

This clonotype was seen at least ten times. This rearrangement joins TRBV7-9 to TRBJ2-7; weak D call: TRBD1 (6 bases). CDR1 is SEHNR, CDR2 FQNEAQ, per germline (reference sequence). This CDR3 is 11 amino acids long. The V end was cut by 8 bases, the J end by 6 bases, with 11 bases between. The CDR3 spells CASVRDTEQYF. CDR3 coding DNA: TGTGCCAGCGTCCGGGACACCGAGCAGTACTTC.

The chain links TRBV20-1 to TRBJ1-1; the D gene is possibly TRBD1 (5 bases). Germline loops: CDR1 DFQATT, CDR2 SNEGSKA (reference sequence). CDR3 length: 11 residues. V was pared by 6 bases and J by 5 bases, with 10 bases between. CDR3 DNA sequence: TGCAGTGCCGGGGAGGGGACTGAAGCTTTCTTT. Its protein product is CSAGEGTEAFF.

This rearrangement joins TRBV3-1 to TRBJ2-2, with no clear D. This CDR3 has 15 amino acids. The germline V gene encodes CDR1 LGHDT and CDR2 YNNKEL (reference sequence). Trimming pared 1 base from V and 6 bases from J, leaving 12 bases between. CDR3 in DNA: TGTGCCAGCAGCCAAGGTCTTAGGAGATCCGGGGAGCTGTTTTTT. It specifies CASSQGLRRSGELFF.

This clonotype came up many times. Written as DNA, the CDR3 is TGTGCCAGCAGATTTGCGGGAGCCTACGAGCAGTACTTC. Translated: CASRFAGAYEQYF. The chain links TRBV28 to TRBJ2-7, with 7 bases that match TRBD2. J lost 2 bases, V lost 6 bases, and 4 bases had no gene match. The CDR3 consists of 13 residues. Germline V CDR1 and CDR2: MDHEN, SYDVKM.

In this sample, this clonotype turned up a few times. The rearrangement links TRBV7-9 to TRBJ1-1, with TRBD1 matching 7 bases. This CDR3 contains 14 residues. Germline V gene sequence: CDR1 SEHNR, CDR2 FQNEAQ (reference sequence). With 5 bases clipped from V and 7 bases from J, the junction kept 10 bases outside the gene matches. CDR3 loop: CASSGDSQGFEAFF. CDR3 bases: TGTGCCAGCAGCGGGGACAGTCAGGGTTTTGAAGCTTTCTTT.

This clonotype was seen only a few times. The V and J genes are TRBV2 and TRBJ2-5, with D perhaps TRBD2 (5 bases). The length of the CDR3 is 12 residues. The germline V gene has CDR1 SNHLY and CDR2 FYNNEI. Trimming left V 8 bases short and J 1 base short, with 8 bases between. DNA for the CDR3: TGTGCCAGCGTGGGGAGCCAAGAGACCCAGTACTTC. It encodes CASVGSQETQYF.

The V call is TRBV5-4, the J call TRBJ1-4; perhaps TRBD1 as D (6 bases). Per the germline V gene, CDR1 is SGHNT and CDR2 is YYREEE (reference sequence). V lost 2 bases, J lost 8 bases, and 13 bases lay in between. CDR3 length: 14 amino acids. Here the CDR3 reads CASSLQGTPEKLFF. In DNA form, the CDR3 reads TGTGCCAGCAGCTTACAGGGTACGCCGGAAAAACTGTTTTTT.

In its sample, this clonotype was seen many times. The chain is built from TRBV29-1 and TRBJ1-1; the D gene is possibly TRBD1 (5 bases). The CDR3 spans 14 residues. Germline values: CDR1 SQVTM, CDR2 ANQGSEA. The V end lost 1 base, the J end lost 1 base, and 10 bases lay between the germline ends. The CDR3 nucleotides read TGCAGCGTTGAAGTCCAGGGTCCGAACACTGAAGCTTTCTTT. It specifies CSVEVQGPNTEAFF.

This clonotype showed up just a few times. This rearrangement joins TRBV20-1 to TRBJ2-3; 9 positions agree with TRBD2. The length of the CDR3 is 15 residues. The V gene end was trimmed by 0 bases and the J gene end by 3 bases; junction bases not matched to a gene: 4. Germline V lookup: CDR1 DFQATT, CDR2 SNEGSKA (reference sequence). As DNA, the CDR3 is TGCAGTGCTAGAGATAGCGGGGGCCAAACAGATACGCAGTATTTT. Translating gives CSARDSGGQTDTQYF.

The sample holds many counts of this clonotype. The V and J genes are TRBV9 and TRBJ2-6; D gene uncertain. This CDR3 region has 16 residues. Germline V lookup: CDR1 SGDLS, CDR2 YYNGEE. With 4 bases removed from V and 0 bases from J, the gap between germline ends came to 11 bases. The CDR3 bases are TGTGCCAGCAGCCCGAGCAGGTTCTCTGGGGCCAACGTCCTGACTTTC. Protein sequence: CASSPSRFSGANVLTF.

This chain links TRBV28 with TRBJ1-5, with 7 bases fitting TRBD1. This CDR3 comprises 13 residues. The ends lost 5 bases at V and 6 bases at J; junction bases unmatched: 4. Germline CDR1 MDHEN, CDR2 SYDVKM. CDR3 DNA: TGTGCCAGCAGTGAGGGGGCAATTCAGCCCCAGCATTTT. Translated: CASSEGAIQPQHF.

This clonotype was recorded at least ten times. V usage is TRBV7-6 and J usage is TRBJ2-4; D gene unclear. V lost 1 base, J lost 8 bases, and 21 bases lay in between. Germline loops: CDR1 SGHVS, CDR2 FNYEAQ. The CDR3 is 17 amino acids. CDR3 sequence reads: CASSLGLGGPHKDIQYF. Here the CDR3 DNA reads TGTGCCAGCAGCTTAGGCCTTGGCGGTCCGCATAAGGACATTCAGTACTTC.

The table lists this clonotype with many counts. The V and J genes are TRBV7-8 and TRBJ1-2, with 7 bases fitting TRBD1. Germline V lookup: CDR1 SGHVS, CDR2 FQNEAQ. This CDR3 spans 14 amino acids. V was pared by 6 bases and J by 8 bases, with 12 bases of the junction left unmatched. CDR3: CASSLTGSEEGYTF. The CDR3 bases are TGTGCCAGCAGTCTGACAGGGTCAGAGGAGGGCTACACCTTC.

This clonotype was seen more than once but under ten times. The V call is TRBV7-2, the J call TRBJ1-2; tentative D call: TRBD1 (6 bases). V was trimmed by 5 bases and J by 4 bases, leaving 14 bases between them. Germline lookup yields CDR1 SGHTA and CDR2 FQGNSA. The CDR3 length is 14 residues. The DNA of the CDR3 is TGTGCCAGCAGCCCAATAGGGGGAGGCTATGGCTACACCTTC. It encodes CASSPIGGGYGYTF. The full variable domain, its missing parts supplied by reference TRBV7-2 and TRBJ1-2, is GAGVSQSPSNKVTEKGKDVELRCDPISGHTALYWYRQSLGQGLEFLIYFQGNSAPDKSGLPSDRFSAERTGGSVSTLTIQRTQQEDSAVYLCASSPIGGGYGYTFGSGTRLTVV.

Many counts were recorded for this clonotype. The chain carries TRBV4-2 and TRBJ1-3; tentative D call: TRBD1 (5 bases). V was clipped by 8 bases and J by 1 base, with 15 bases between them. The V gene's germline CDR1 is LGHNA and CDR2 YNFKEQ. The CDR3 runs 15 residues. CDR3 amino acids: CASSPKRQSGNTIYF. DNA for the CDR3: TGTGCCAGCTCGCCCAAGAGACAGTCTGGAAACACCATATATTTT.

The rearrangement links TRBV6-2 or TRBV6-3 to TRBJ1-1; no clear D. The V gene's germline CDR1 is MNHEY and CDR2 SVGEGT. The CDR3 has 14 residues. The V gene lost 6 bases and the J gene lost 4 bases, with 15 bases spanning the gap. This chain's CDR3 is CASSKGVMATEAFF. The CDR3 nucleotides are TGTGCCAGCAGCAAGGGCGTAATGGCCACTGAAGCTTTCTTT.

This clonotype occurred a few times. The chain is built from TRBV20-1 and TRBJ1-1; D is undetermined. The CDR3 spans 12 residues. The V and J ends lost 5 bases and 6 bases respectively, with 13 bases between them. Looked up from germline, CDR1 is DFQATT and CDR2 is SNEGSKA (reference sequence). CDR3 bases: TGCAGTGCTTTCCTCGCAGGTCCTGAAGCTTTCTTT. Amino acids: CSAFLAGPEAFF.

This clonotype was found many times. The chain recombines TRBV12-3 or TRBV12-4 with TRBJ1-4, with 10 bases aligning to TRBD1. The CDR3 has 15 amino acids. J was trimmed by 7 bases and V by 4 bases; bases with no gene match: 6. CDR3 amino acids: CASSSDRGRGEKLFF. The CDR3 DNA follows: TGTGCCAGCAGTTCCGACAGGGGGCGAGGTGAAAAACTGTTTTTT.

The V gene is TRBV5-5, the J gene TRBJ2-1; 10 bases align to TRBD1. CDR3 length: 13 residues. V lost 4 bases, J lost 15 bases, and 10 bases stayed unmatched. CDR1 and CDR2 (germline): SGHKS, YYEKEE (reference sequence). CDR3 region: CASSQDRGNRLFF. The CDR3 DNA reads TGTGCCAGCAGCCAGGACAGGGGGAATCGTCTGTTCTTC.

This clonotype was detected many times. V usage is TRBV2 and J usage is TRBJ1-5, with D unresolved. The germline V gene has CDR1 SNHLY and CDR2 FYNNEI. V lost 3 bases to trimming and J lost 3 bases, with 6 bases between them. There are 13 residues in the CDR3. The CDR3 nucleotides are TGTGCCAGCAGTGACAGGATCAATCAGCCCCAGCATTTT. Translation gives CASSDRINQPQHF.

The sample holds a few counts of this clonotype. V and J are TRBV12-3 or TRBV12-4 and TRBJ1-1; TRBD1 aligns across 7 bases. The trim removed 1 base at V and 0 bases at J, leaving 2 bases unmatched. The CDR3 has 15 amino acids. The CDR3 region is CASSLGGQMNTEAFF. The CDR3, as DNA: TGTGCCAGCAGTTTAGGGGGACAGATGAACACTGAAGCTTTCTTT.